Listed here are 11 T cell receptor beta chains from one sample, sequenced in a study of T cell repertoires in cytomegalovirus infection. For these TCRs, the target antigens are not known. Each CDR3 protein is one row after TCRdb ran MiXCR on the reads. Among about 350,000 distinct CDR3 sequences, about 35% were seen once, and the ten largest hold around an eighth. The source was cultured PBMCs, collected from culture after CMV antigen stimulation. The receptor set was obtained from a human donor in good health (CMV status not recorded). Some clones in this sample may be carry-over from other donors' samples.

Many counts were recorded for this clonotype. The chain has TRBV7-9 and TRBJ1-2; TRBD1 matches at 9 bases. V shed 5 bases, J shed 5 bases, and the junction held 12 bases outside the gene matches. Germline V CDR1 and CDR2: SEHNR, FQNEAQ (reference sequence). This CDR3 contains 16 residues. The chain's CDR3 is CASSRTGATWGYGYTF. The CDR3 DNA is TGTGCCAGCAGCCGGACAGGGGCGACTTGGGGGTATGGCTACACCTTC.

This rearrangement joins TRBV6-1 to TRBJ2-2, with 7 bases that match TRBD2. Germline V lookup: CDR1 MNHNS, CDR2 SASEGT. This CDR3 region has 17 residues. Germline trimming cut 5 bases from V and 10 bases from J; bases unmatched to any gene: 19. DNA of the CDR3: TGTGCCAGCAGTTACCCCCCCTTGGCGGGAGTGCCTGTGGAGCTGTTTTTT. It encodes CASSYPPLAGVPVELFF.

The chain employs TRBV6-6 and TRBJ2-1; 9 nucleotides agree with TRBD2. The germline gives CDR1 MNHNY, CDR2 SVGAGI (reference sequence). V was clipped by 2 bases and J by 3 bases; unmatched bases: 8. The CDR3 runs to 17 residues. The DNA of the CDR3 is TGTGCCAGCAGTTACAACCCCCAGCGGGAGGTCTACAATGAGCAGTTCTTC. It yields the protein CASSYNPQREVYNEQFF.

The chain has TRBV19 and TRBJ2-1; the match to TRBD2 covers 7 bases. Germline assignment: CDR1 LNHDA and CDR2 SQIVND (reference sequence). J lost 2 bases, V lost 4 bases, and 2 bases had no gene match. This CDR3 contains 14 residues. The CDR3 nucleotides are TGTGCCAGTAGTAAAGGACTAGCCTACAATGAGCAGTTCTTC. Translated, it gives CASSKGLAYNEQFF.

Concerning this clonotype itself: An end of the junction does not agree with germline; a read error may underlie this. This sequence joins TRBV5-3 and TRBJ2-2; D is unclear. TRBV5-3 is given ORF status, its function remaining uncertain. This CDR3 spans 16 amino acids. The CDR3 region is CASSFNPSTNTGELFF. The CDR3, as DNA: TGTGCCAGCAGCTTCAACCCGAGTACGAACACCGGGGAGCTGTTTTTT.

In this sample, this clonotype turned up many times. CDR3 sequence reads: CASRALQGYSNQPQHF. CDR3 coding DNA: TGTGCCAGCAGAGCCCTACAGGGGTATAGCAATCAGCCCCAGCATTTT. The V gene is TRBV6-1, the J gene TRBJ1-5; 7 nucleotides match TRBD1. The CDR3 is 16 amino acids. In germline, CDR1 is MNHNS, CDR2 SASEGT. Trimming cost V 6 bases and J 0 bases; bases outside gene matches: 8.

J is TRBJ1-1 and V is TRBV19; a weak D match, TRBD1 (5 bases). V lost 1 base and J 7 bases, leaving 13 bases between the germline ends. The germline CDR1 and CDR2 sequences are LNHDA and SQIVND (reference sequence). The CDR3 has 14 residues. The CDR3, as DNA: TGTGCCAGTAGTATAGTCGGCGGGGGAGGTGAAGCTTTCTTT. Protein sequence: CASSIVGGGGEAFF.

In this sample, this clonotype turned up a few times. CDR3 in amino acids: CASSYSGGRINYGYTF. The DNA for the CDR3 is TGTGCCAGCAGTTACTCTGGCGGACGGATCAACTATGGCTACACCTTC. The chain links TRBV6-6 to TRBJ1-2; the D is unclear. V was clipped by 0 bases and J by 2 bases, with 13 bases between them. This CDR3 region has 16 residues. Per the germline V gene, CDR1 is MNHNY and CDR2 is SVGAGI (reference sequence).

This clonotype was counted a few times. The genes are TRBV12-3 or TRBV12-4 and TRBJ2-6; D is unclear. The germline V and J ends were trimmed by 4 bases and 2 bases, with 18 bases remaining between them. The CDR3 has 18 residues. For the CDR3, the DNA is TGTGCCAGCAGTTCACCCGGACGAGTCCTCCCTGGGGCCAACGTCCTGACTTTC. It yields the protein CASSSPGRVLPGANVLTF.

At least ten counts were recorded for this clonotype. V is TRBV6-2 or TRBV6-3 and J is TRBJ2-1; D call uncertain. This CDR3 region has 17 residues. The V end was cut by 7 bases, the J end by 6 bases, with 25 bases between. Germline values: CDR1 MNHEY, CDR2 SVGEGT. The CDR3 reads CASTLRQATSLLNEQFF. CDR3 nucleotides: TGTGCCAGCACGTTGAGACAAGCAACCTCTCTTCTCAATGAGCAGTTCTTC.

This chain links TRBV30 with TRBJ2-7; TRBD2 matches 9 bases. Per germline, CDR1 GTSNPN and CDR2 SVGIG (reference sequence). Unmatched junction bases numbered 5, after V lost 0 bases and J lost 2 bases. This CDR3 contains 15 residues. The CDR3 DNA reads as TGTGCCTGGAGTGTTGGTAGCGGGAGCGCCTACGAGCAGTACTTC. It yields the protein CAWSVGSGSAYEQYF.